This TCR beta chain was sequenced in a study of human versus mouse CDR3 diversity and MHC coevolution. Overall study context: Each sample yielded about 0.6 x 10^7 to 1.6 x 10^7 valid reads.

Naive CD4 T cells were sorted as CD45RO-negative, CD62L-positive. Germline CDR1 SGHRS, CDR2 YFSETQ. The CDR3 consists of 16 residues. With V trimmed by 4 bases and J by 5 bases, 9 bases remained unmatched. Repertoires were generated with immunoSEQ multiplex PCR, while TCRdb's copy carries only in-frame clones and drops some. The table records about 80,000 clones, over 85% of them present only once. Study-wide points: Mice had fewer CDR3 deletions and insertions than humans on average.

As to this clone: Its antigen remains unidentified.

The TCR sequence derives from a person aged 25-75 years in good health. Source material: naive CD4+ T cells from blood. Subset reported: CD45RO-negative CD62L-positive naive CD4 T cells. The genes are TRBV5-1 and TRBJ1-4, with TRBD1 matching 9 bases. The CDR3, as DNA: TGCGCCAGCAGCGTGATGGGACAGGGCAAGAATGAAAAACTGTTTTTT. Translated: CASSVMGQGKNEKLFF.